Presented here are 25 T cell receptor beta chains from one specimen sequenced in a study of early T cells in non-severe SARS-CoV-2 infection. TCRdb processed the 5' RACE reads anew with MiXCR; each CDR3 protein has one entry. Of more than 65,000 distinct CDR3 sequences listed, 9.5% to 15% were seen once; the top ten hold roughly 2.5%. The sequencing used whole blood, collected at baseline. All receptors come from an adult who was a healthcare worker with PCR-confirmed SARS-CoV-2 infection or an uninfected control (not recorded which).

This clonotype was recorded at least ten times. The chain couples TRBV6-2 or TRBV6-3 to TRBJ2-7; 7 nucleotides line up with TRBD1. Trimming took 5 bases from V and 5 from J; bases not matched to a gene: 9. Germline CDR1 and CDR2: MNHEY and SVGEGT. This CDR3 has 14 amino acids. The CDR3 reads CASSAGTETNEQYF. As DNA, the CDR3 is TGTGCCAGCAGTGCCGGGACAGAGACCAACGAGCAGTACTTC.

This clonotype was counted at least ten times. The chain links TRBV29-1 to TRBJ1-2, with D hard to call. This CDR3 is built from 14 residues. V lost 4 bases and J lost 4, with 16 bases in between. Germline V gene lookup returns CDR1 SQVTM and CDR2 ANQGSEA. CDR3: CSVGEPGALYGYTF. CDR3 DNA: TGCAGCGTTGGAGAGCCGGGAGCCCTCTATGGCTACACCTTC.

In its sample, this clonotype was seen a few times. The chain is built from TRBV29-1 and TRBJ2-1, with D possibly being TRBD1 (5 bases). Germline V gene data show CDR1 as SQVTM and CDR2 as ANQGSEA. The CDR3 contains 13 residues. Between the trimmed V and J ends, which lost 2 bases and 6 bases, there was a span of 11 bases. CDR3 in DNA: TGCAGCGTTGAAACAGGATCCGGCAATGAGCAGTTCTTC. This translates into CSVETGSGNEQFF.

This clonotype was counted a few times. J is TRBJ2-1 and V is TRBV29-1; D is possibly TRBD1 or TRBD2 (5 bases each). This CDR3 spans 13 amino acids. Per germline, CDR1 SQVTM and CDR2 ANQGSEA. Trimming removed 7 bases at V and 1 base at J, with 11 bases between. DNA of the CDR3: TGCAGCGCCCGGGACCGATCCTACAATGAGCAGTTCTTC. Its translation is CSARDRSYNEQFF.

V is TRBV28 and J is TRBJ2-3; D is perhaps TRBD1 (6 bases). Germline-derived CDR1 and CDR2 are MDHEN and SYDVKM. This CDR3 has 16 amino acids. The germline V and J ends were trimmed by 5 bases and 5 bases, with 20 bases remaining between them. The chain's CDR3 is CASSPRAGDEQDTQYF. For the CDR3, the DNA is TGTGCCAGCAGTCCCCGTGCAGGGGACGAACAAGATACGCAGTATTTT.

The V and J genes are TRBV5-1 and TRBJ2-1, with unresolved D. The germline V gene has CDR1 SGHRS and CDR2 YFSETQ. CDR3 length: 11 amino acids. Trimming removed 7 bases at V and 6 bases at J, with 8 bases between. CDR3 amino acids: CASGVLNEQFF. The CDR3 nucleotides read TGCGCCAGCGGGGTCCTCAATGAGCAGTTCTTC.

This clonotype was observed a handful of times. The V and J genes are TRBV12-3 or TRBV12-4 and TRBJ2-1; D is perhaps TRBD2 (5 bases). The CDR3 totals 13 residues. With 5 bases removed from V and 9 bases from J, the gap between germline ends came to 14 bases. CDR3 nucleotides: TGTGCCAGCAGTCCGAGGGAAGTAGGTGAGCAGTTCTTC. It encodes CASSPREVGEQFF.

This clonotype was recorded at least ten times. The J gene is TRBJ2-7, the V gene TRBV13; 11 nucleotides match TRBD2. The germline CDR1 and CDR2 sequences are PRHDT and FYEKMQ (reference sequence). The CDR3 spans 14 residues. Germline trimming cut 5 bases from V and 4 bases from J; bases unmatched to any gene: 4. For the CDR3, the DNA is TGTGCCAGCAGCATTAGCGGGGGGGCATACGAGCAGTACTTC. This codes for CASSISGGAYEQYF. Full variable domain (missing parts from reference TRBV13 and TRBJ2-7): AAGVIQSPRHLIKEKRETATLKCYPIPRHDTVYWYQQGPGQDPQFLISFYEKMQSDKGSIPDRFSAQQFSDYHSELNMSSLELGDSALYFCASSISGGAYEQYFGPGTRLTVT.

The sample holds many counts of this clonotype. The gene calls are TRBV27 and TRBJ2-7; 9 bases fit TRBD1. The CDR3 consists of 12 residues. Trimming took 6 bases from V and 4 from J; bases not matched to a gene: 1. Germline lookup yields CDR1 MNHEY and CDR2 SMNVEV (reference sequence). The CDR3 bases are TGTGCCAGCAGGGACAGGGGATACGAGCAGTACTTC. Translating gives CASRDRGYEQYF.

This clonotype has a count of ten or more. The chain is built from TRBV11-2 and TRBJ2-6; TRBD2 is a possible D gene (7 bases). This CDR3 spans 15 amino acids. The V gene lost 3 bases and the J gene lost 4 bases, with 10 bases spanning the gap. Germline V CDR1 and CDR2: SGHAT, FQNNGV. Written as DNA, the CDR3 is TGTGCCAGCAGCTTGGGGGGGCCCGGGGCCAACGTCCTGACTTTC. This encodes CASSLGGPGANVLTF.

V gene TRBV29-1 combines with J gene TRBJ2-1; D is possibly TRBD1 (5 bases). The CDR3 is 10 amino acids. V was shortened by 5 bases and J by 7 bases, with 6 bases between the two germline ends. Germline V gives CDR1 SQVTM, CDR2 ANQGSEA. The CDR3 DNA sequence: TGCAGCGTTCAGGGAAATGAGCAGTTCTTC. Its protein product is CSVQGNEQFF.

The genes are TRBV29-1 and TRBJ2-1; 9 bases match TRBD2. The junction had 13 bases not matched to a gene; V was cut back by 7 bases and J by 6 bases. The CDR3 runs to 15 residues. Germline values: CDR1 SQVTM, CDR2 ANQGSEA. The CDR3 region has the DNA TGCAGCGCTCGAGCGGGGGGCCTTTTAGGCAATGAGCAGTTCTTC. Translation gives CSARAGGLLGNEQFF.

The V call is TRBV28, the J call TRBJ1-4, with a possible D match to TRBD1 (5 bases). The CDR3 runs 14 residues. In germline, CDR1 is MDHEN, CDR2 SYDVKM. V was shortened by 3 bases and J by 8 bases, with 13 bases between the two germline ends. The CDR3 loop is CASSFSQGGEKLFF. In nucleotides, the CDR3 is TGTGCCAGCAGTTTCAGTCAGGGTGGGGAAAAACTGTTTTTT.

The chain employs TRBV18 and TRBJ2-1; D is possibly TRBD1 (5 bases). From germline, CDR1 is KGHSH and CDR2 LQKENI. The CDR3 is 14 amino acids. With 4 bases removed from V and 5 bases from J, the gap between germline ends came to 12 bases. CDR3 nucleotide sequence: TGTGCCAGCTCACTCAGGGAATCAGACAATGAGCAGTTCTTC. The encoded protein is CASSLRESDNEQFF.

The chain has TRBV20-1 and TRBJ2-5; D might be TRBD2 (5 bases). Trimming left V 0 bases short and J 5 bases short, with 16 bases between. Germline CDR1 is DFQATT and CDR2 is SNEGSKA (reference sequence). The CDR3 contains 15 residues. The CDR3 here is CSARDPTRGSETQYF. DNA of the CDR3: TGCAGTGCTAGAGATCCAACCCGGGGTAGCGAGACCCAGTACTTC.

This clonotype was detected ten times or more. CDR3 sequence: CASSPRRQSSYNEQFF. CDR3 coding DNA: TGTGCCAGCAGCCCTCGCCGACAGAGCTCCTACAATGAGCAGTTCTTC. V is TRBV7-2 and J is TRBJ2-1; possibly TRBD1 for D (5 bases). The germline V and J ends were trimmed by 5 bases and 0 bases, with 14 bases remaining between them. The CDR3 has 16 residues. Germline CDR1 and CDR2: SGHTA and FQGNSA.

The table lists this clonotype with many counts. The chain has TRBV7-2 and TRBJ2-5; D not certain. The CDR3 has 13 amino acids. Looked up from germline, CDR1 is SGHTA and CDR2 is FQGNSA. V was shortened by 3 bases and J by 5 bases, with 10 bases between the two germline ends. As DNA, the CDR3 is TGTGCCAGCAGCTTCTACCCAAGCGAGACCCAGTACTTC. This encodes CASSFYPSETQYF.

The chain carries TRBV19 and TRBJ2-7, with D perhaps matching TRBD1 or TRBD2 (5 bases each). Between the trimmed V and J ends, which lost 5 bases and 5 bases, there was a span of 16 bases. The CDR3 totals 14 residues. Germline V gives CDR1 LNHDA, CDR2 SQIVND (reference sequence). CDR3 residues: CASSLRQGPHEQYF. DNA of the CDR3: TGTGCCAGTAGTTTACGGCAGGGACCCCACGAGCAGTACTTC. The entire variable domain, with the rest obtained from reference TRBV19 and TRBJ2-7, is as follows: DGGITQSPKYLFRKEGQNVTLSCEQNLNHDAMYWYRQDPGQGLRLIYYSQIVNDFQKGDIAEGYSVSREKKESFPLTVTSAQKNPTAFYLCASSLRQGPHEQYFGPGTRLTVT.

The chain joins TRBV5-6 to TRBJ2-7, with TRBD1 identical over 8 bases. In germline, CDR1 is SGHDT, CDR2 YYEEEE. The CDR3 has 16 amino acids. With 4 bases clipped from V and 0 bases from J, the junction kept 9 bases outside the gene matches. The CDR3 is CASSLTGQGISYEQYF. CDR3 DNA sequence: TGTGCCAGCAGCCTGACCGGACAGGGTATCTCCTACGAGCAGTACTTC.

The sample holds a few counts of this clonotype. The rearrangement joins TRBV4-1 to TRBJ1-6, with D perhaps TRBD1 (5 bases). Deletions cut 2 bases from V and 9 bases from J, with 17 bases between. Germline V gene data show CDR1 as MGHRA and CDR2 as YSYEKL. The CDR3 extends over 16 amino acids. The CDR3 region is CASSQSTVGAFSPLHF. The CDR3 DNA follows: TGCGCCAGCAGCCAATCGACAGTAGGGGCTTTTTCACCCCTCCACTTT.

This clonotype was observed many times. The chain links TRBV4-1 to TRBJ2-5; D is unresolved. Trimming stripped 1 base from V and 5 bases from J, with 8 bases between. The CDR3 is made up of 13 amino acids. Germline V gene sequence: CDR1 MGHRA, CDR2 YSYEKL. CDR3 protein: CASSQVLLETQYF. The CDR3 DNA sequence: TGCGCCAGCAGCCAAGTGCTATTGGAGACCCAGTACTTC.

This clonotype came up a few times. This rearrangement joins TRBV5-1 to TRBJ1-4; D is ambiguous. Trimming took off 0 bases at V and 8 bases at J, with 11 bases between the two ends. The CDR3 is 14 amino acids. CDR1 is SGHRS, CDR2 YFSETQ, per germline. For the CDR3, the DNA is TGCGCCAGCAGCTTGGGCAGCGCCTCCGAAAAACTGTTTTTT. Amino acid sequence: CASSLGSASEKLFF.

At least ten counts were recorded for this clonotype. This sequence joins TRBV6-6 and TRBJ1-5; D not certain. The V gene lost 4 bases and the J gene lost 3 bases, with 4 bases spanning the gap. The CDR3 consists of 12 residues. Per the germline V gene, CDR1 is MNHNY and CDR2 is SVGAGI (reference sequence). The CDR3 loop is CASSSNNQPQHF. In nucleotides, the CDR3 is TGTGCCAGCAGTTCGAACAATCAGCCCCAGCATTTT.

DNA for the CDR3: TGTGCCAGCAGCTTCGTACTCTCTGAAGCTTTCTTT. Translating gives CASSFVLSEAFF. The chain uses TRBV5-5 and TRBJ1-1; D unresolved. Germline-derived CDR1 and CDR2 are SGHKS and YYEKEE (reference sequence). V was clipped by 2 bases and J by 6 bases, with 8 bases between them. The length of the CDR3 is 12 residues.

This clonotype was found many times. This chain's CDR3 is CASKFVTGAPGYTF. The CDR3 DNA sequence: TGCGCCAGCAAGTTCGTAACAGGGGCCCCTGGCTACACCTTC. The chain links TRBV5-1 to TRBJ1-2, with 7 bases matching TRBD1. From germline, CDR1 is SGHRS and CDR2 YFSETQ. Germline trimming cut 6 bases from V and 7 bases from J; bases unmatched to any gene: 12. The length of the CDR3 is 14 residues.